This T cell receptor beta chain was identified during a study of blood T cell repertoires in COVID-19. At the level of the study: Specimens from acute and convalescent COVID-19 originated in the United States, Italy and Spain. From T cells, B-cell-depleted T cells, or PBMCs came the material, which was cDNA or gDNA.

This CDR3 comprises 12 residues. Germline V gene lookup returns CDR1 LGHDT and CDR2 YNNKEL (reference sequence). Trimming cost V 4 bases and J 6 bases, with 10 bases left between them. Original analysis: Reference gene primer amplification gave estimated nucleated cell counts. Some clones are missing from TCRdb's copy, which holds only in-frame ones; the method was immunoSEQ multiplex PCR. Clone size and V and J calls were adopted from that table, with D and trimming inferred from the DNA. The sample shows approximately 22,000 clones, over 75% of them seen only once. Patients in Seattle were enrolled during active infection, then followed longitudinally.

The sequence derives from a woman in her 70s with COVID-19, enrolled during active disease. The V call is TRBV3-1 (or the pseudogene TRBV3-2), the J call TRBJ2-7; possible D gene TRBD1, 5 bases. The sample taken for sequencing was peripheral blood. CDR3 nucleotides: TGTGCCAGCAGCCTGACAGAAGCCGAGCAGTACTTC. Translated, it gives CASSLTEAEQYF.